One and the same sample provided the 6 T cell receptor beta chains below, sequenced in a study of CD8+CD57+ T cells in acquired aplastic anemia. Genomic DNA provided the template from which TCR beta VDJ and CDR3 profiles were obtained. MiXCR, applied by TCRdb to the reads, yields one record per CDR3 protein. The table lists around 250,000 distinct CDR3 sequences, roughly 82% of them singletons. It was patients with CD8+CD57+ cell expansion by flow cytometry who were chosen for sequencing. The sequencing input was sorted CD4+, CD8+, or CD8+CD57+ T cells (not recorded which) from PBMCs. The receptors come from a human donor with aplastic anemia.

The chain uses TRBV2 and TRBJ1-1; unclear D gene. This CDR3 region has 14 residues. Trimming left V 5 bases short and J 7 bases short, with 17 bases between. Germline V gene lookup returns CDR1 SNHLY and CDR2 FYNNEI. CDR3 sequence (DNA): TGTGCCAGCAGTCCGACGTCGTTCTACAATGAAGCTTTCTTT. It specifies CASSPTSFYNEAFF.

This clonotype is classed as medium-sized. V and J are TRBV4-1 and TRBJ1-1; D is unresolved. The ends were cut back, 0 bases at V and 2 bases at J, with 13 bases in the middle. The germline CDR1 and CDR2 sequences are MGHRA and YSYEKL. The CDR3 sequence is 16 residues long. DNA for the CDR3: TGCGCCAGCAGCCAAGATACCCTCCCGGCCAACACTGAAGCTTTCTTT. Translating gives CASSQDTLPANTEAFF.

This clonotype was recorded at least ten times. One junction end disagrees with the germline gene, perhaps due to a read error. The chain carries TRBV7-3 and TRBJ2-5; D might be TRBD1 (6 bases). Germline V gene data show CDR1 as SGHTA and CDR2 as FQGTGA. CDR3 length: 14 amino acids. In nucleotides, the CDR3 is TGTGCCAGCTCAAGACAGGCCAACGCCGTTGAACACTGTTTT. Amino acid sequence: CASSRQANAVEHCF.

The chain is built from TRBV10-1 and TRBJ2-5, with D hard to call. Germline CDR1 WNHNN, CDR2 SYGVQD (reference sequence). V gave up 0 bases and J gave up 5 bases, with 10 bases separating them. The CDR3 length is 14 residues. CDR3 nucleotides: TGCGCCAGCAGTGAGTCGAACAGCAAGGAGACCCAGTACTTC. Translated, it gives CASSESNSKETQYF.

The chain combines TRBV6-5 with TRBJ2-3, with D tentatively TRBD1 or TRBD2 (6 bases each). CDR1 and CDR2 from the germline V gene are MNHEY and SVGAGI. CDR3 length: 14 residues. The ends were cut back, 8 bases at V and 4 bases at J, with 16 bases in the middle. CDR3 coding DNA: TGTGCCAGCCGTAGAGGGGGGCCAGCAGATACGCAGTATTTT. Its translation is CASRRGGPADTQYF.

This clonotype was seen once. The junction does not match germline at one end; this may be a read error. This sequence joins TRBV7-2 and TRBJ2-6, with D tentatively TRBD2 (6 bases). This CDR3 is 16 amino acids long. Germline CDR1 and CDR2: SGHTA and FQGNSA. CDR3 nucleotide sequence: TGTGCCAGCAGCTTAGCGGGAGGCCACGATGCCAACGTTCTGACTTTC. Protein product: CASSLAGGHDANVLTF.